The rows below give T cell receptor beta chains drawn from one sample of a study of T-cell memory formation after mild COVID-19. Each CDR3 protein gets one entry after TCRdb re-called the 5' RACE reads with MiXCR. Counted here are about 310,000 distinct CDR3 sequences, roughly 19% occurring once; the ten biggest clones make up around 21%. Material: PBMCs or a T cell subset sorted from them (not recorded which). These receptor sequences come from a man aged 18 to 35 who had mild COVID-19 (a few samples of this study predate the infection). Cell type and time point are not known. The conserved cysteine and the conserved F or W are not part of the CDR3 here.

V	J	CDR3
TRBV6-2/TRBV6-3	TRBJ2-5	ASRMDSQETQY
TRBV29-1	TRBJ2-5	SGTDGGETQY
TRBV6-5	TRBJ2-3	ASSYSQGPDTQY
TRBV5-1	TRBJ2-1	ASSLGRGGNEQF
TRBV29-1	TRBJ1-5	SVRTGSQPQH
TRBV4-1	TRBJ1-1	ASSQLGGIAEAF
TRBV4-1	TRBJ2-5	ASSQLLTGGGETQY
TRBV18	TRBJ1-1	ASSPPGRGEAF
TRBV7-2	TRBJ1-2	ASSLNSWLGAVGYT
TRBV4-2	TRBJ1-2	ASSQAAGVNYGYT
TRBV5-1	TRBJ1-2	ASSSLAGDYGYT
TRBV7-2	TRBJ2-1	ASSLSRYNEQF
TRBV6-5	TRBJ2-3	ASSYRDVVDTQY
TRBV5-1	TRBJ2-2	ASSLDGQFTGELF
TRBV20-1	TRBJ2-5	SAKPTQETQY
TRBV7-9	TRBJ2-1	ASSSWVRGFNEQF
TRBV7-8	TRBJ2-1	ASSLASGGPYNEQF
TRBV7-9	TRBJ2-1	ASSLSSRQF
TRBV7-6	TRBJ2-7	ASSLAGASPISEQY
TRBV29-1	TRBJ1-5	SVQTGVSNQPQH
TRBV12-3/TRBV12-4	TRBJ1-5	ASSPGQQPQH
TRBV7-9	TRBJ2-7	ASSHKTGSYEQY
TRBV5-1	TRBJ1-1	ASSLDRGFKTEAF
TRBV5-1	TRBJ2-3	ASREGTSTDTQY
TRBV3-1	TRBJ2-3	ASSPPPTRGTDTQY
TRBV20-1	TRBJ2-1	SASRVDYNEQF
TRBV7-2	TRBJ2-5	ASSLLGLAGGRPLTSLRTQY
TRBV5-1	TRBJ1-6	ASRDLESSYNSPLH
TRBV7-2	TRBJ1-1	ASSWGGSGRHAF
TRBV28	TRBJ1-1	ASSLRGGRTEAF
TRBV4-1	TRBJ2-1	ASSPRESGGGDEQF
TRBV5-1	TRBJ2-1	ASFGTENEQF
TRBV4-3	TRBJ2-1	ASSQDRRTSGVNEQF
TRBV4-2	TRBJ2-2	ASSQDYRGNTGELF
TRBV7-6	TRBJ2-2	ASSNTGTVTGELF